The TCR beta chain under discussion was sequenced for a study of vaccination and CD4 T cells after COVID-19. Study summary: The authors used overlapping spike peptides from SARS-CoV-2, HCoV-NL63, HCoV-OC43 and HCoV-229E to stimulate cells.

This clonotype was observed a few times. Its specificity is unknown. The Oncomine TCR Beta short-read assay generated sequence data from the DNA of cultured CD4+ T cells. Each CDR3 protein is one row after TCRdb ran MiXCR on the PCR reads. The table lists about 20,000 distinct CDR3 sequences, 55% of them singletons. As for treatment: 10-day PBMC culture with coronavirus spike peptide pools or control peptides (ViraFEST assay). It was with roughly 10 IU/ml IL-2 and roughly 9 ug/ml peptide pools that 1.8 million or so PBMCs per well were cultured. The CDR3 contains 14 residues. V was clipped by 5 bases and J by 4 bases, with 15 bases between them. CDR1 and CDR2 from the germline V gene are GTSNPN and SVGIG (reference sequence). Study outcomes and limitations: SARS-CoV-2-reactive clonotypes showed a nonsignificant median rise from roughly 21 to 40.

This chain connects TRBV30 to TRBJ1-3; D is uncertain. Sequenced: CD4+ T cells from blood, cultured in vitro. The sequence was collected from a human donor who had recovered from COVID-19. CDR3: CAWVGRTIGNTIYF. DNA for the CDR3: TGTGCCTGGGTGGGCCGAACGATCGGAAACACCATATATTTT.